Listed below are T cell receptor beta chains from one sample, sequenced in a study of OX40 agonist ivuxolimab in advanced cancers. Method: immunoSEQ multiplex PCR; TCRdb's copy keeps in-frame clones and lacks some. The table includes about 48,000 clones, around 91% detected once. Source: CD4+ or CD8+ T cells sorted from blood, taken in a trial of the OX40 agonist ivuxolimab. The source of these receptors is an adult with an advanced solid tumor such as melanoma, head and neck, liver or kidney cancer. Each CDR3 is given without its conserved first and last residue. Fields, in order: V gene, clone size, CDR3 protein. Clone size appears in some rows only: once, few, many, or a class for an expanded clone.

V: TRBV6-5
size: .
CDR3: ASMRTDSAEKLF

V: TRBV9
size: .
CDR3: ASSVHVGNEQF

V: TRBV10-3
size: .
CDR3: AISESQEVNTEAF

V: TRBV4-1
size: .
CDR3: ASSQVGPPGEQY

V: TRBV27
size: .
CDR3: ASSLGRGNTGELF

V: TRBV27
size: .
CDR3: ASSPREGETGGY

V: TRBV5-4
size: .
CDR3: ASSLAAAGGTGELF

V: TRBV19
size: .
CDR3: ASGETGFANQPQH

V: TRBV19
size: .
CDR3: ASTPGRRVYTEAF

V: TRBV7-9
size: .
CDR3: ASSWGRTQETQY

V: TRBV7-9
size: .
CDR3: ASSQLTSGGSEQF

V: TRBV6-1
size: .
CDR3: ASSESAKNQPQH

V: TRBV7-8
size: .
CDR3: ASSLPRLLTKNIQY

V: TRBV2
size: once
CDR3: ASSEAGGNNIQY

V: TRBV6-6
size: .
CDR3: ASSVQQANTEAF

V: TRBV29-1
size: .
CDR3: SVSGTDTDTQY

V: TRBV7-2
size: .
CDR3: ASSPNRGAEETQY

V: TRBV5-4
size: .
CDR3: ASSQPGDFNEQF

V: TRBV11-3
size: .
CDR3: ASSLRTGSADTQY

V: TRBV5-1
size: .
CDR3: ASSPGTAPRSNYGYT

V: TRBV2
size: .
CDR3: ASRATPSMNTEAF

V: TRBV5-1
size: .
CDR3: ASSVGQGVYNEQF

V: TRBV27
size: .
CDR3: ASSFEGRTGELF

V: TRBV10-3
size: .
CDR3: AISGAPQRQAF

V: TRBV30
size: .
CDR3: AWNTGQETQY

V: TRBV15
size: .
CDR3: ATSRDGTGAYGYT